This TCR beta chain was recovered during a study of radiotherapy plus CTLA-4 blockade in lung cancer. Study-level information: An objective response was seen in around 17% of patients, and disease control in around 33%. Broader study findings: The best prediction of response reportedly came from early blood T cell clone dynamics, with interferon-beta. Following radiotherapy plus ipilimumab, tumor-derived TCR clones expanded in the blood.

With regard to this clone: Its antigen is unknown.

Focal radiation plus CTLA-4 blockade with ipilimumab was administered to patients who had chemo-refractory metastatic non-small-cell lung cancer. Clones were sequenced by immunoSEQ multiplex PCR, and TCRdb holds only the in-frame ones, with some missing. The sample yields approximately 83,000 clones, about 79% seen once. CDR1 is MNHEY, CDR2 SMNVEV, per germline (reference sequence). The CDR3 has 13 amino acids. The V gene lost 5 bases and the J gene lost 5 bases, with 10 bases spanning the gap. The receptor comes from a human donor with non-small cell lung cancer who had a partial response to radiotherapy plus ipilimumab. Some clones in this sample may be carry-over from other donors' samples. V and J are TRBV27 and TRBJ2-1, with D unclear. The sequencing here drew on peripheral blood, taken from a patient treated with radiotherapy plus ipilimumab. CDR3 region: CASSRNRDNEQFF. As DNA, the CDR3 is TGTGCCAGCAGTCGAAACAGAGACAATGAGCAGTTCTTC.